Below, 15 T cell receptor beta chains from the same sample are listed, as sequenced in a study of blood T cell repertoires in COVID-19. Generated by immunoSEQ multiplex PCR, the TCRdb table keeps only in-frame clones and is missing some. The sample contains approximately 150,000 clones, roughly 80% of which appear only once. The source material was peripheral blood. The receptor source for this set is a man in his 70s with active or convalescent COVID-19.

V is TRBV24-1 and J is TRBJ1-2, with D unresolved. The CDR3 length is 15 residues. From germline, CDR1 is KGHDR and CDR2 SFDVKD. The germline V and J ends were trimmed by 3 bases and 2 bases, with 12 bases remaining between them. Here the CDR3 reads CATSDPTGSNYGYTF. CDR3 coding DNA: TGTGCCACCAGTGATCCGACGGGGTCGAACTATGGCTACACCTTC.

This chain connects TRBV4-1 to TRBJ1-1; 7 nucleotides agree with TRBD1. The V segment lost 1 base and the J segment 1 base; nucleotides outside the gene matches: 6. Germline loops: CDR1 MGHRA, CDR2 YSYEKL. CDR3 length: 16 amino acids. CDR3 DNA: TGCGCCAGCAGCCAAGTGGCGGGACAGACGAACACTGAAGCTTTCTTT. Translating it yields CASSQVAGQTNTEAFF.

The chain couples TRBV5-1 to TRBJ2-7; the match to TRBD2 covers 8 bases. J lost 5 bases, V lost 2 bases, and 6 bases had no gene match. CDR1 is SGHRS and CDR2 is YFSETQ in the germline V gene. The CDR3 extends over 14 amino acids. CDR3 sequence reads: CASSLLTSANEQYF. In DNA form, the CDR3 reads TGCGCCAGCAGCTTACTGACTAGCGCCAACGAGCAGTACTTC.

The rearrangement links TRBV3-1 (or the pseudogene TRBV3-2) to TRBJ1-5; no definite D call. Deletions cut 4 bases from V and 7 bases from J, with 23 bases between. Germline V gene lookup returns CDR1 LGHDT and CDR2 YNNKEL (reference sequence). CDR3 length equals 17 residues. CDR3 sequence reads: CASSPFEREVGLQPQHF. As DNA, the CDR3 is TGTGCCAGCAGCCCCTTTGAGAGGGAGGTGGGATTGCAGCCCCAGCATTTT.

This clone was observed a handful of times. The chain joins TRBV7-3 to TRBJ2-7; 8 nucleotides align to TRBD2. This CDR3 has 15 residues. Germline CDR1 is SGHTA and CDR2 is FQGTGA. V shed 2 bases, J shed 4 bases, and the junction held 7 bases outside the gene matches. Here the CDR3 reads CASSLWPGGQYEQYF. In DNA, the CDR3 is TGTGCCAGCAGCTTATGGCCGGGAGGGCAGTACGAGCAGTACTTC.

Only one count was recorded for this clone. The CDR3 sequence: CASKSQRGAGTDTQYF. The CDR3 nucleotides read TGTGCCAGCAAATCCCAGCGGGGGGCGGGCACAGATACGCAGTATTTT. J is TRBJ2-3 and V is TRBV11-2; 9 bases are a match to TRBD2. There are 16 residues in the CDR3. Germline CDR1 is SGHAT and CDR2 is FQNNGV. J was trimmed by 1 base and V by 7 bases; bases with no gene match: 9.

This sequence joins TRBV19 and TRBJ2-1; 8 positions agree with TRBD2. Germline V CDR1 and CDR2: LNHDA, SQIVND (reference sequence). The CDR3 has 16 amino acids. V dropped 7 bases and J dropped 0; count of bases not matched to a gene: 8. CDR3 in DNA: TGTGCCAGTAAGAGTCTAAGCGGGAGCTCCTACAATGAGCAGTTCTTC. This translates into CASKSLSGSSYNEQFF.

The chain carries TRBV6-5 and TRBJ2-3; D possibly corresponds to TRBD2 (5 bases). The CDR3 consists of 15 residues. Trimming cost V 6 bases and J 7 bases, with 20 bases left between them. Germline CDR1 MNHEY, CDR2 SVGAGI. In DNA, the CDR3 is TGTGCCAGCAGGGGGAGAGGTGACCCGCCCTATACGCAGTATTTT. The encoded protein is CASRGRGDPPYTQYF.

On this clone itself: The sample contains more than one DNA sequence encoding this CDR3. The DNA for the CDR3 is TGTGCCAGCAGTTACTCGAGAAGCTCCTATAATTCACCCCTCCACTTT. It translates to CASSYSRSSYNSPLHF. The chain carries TRBV6-5 and TRBJ1-6, with no clear D. The ends were cut back, 0 bases at V and 0 bases at J, with 6 bases in the middle. The CDR3 has 16 residues. Germline assignment: CDR1 MNHEY and CDR2 SVGAGI.

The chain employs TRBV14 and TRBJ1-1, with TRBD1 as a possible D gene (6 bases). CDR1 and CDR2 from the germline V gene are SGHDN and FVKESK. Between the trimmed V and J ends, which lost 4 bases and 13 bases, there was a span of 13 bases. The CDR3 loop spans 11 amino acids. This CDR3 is CASSRLGQLFF. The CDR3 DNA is TGTGCCAGCAGCCGCCTGGGACAACTTTTCTTT.

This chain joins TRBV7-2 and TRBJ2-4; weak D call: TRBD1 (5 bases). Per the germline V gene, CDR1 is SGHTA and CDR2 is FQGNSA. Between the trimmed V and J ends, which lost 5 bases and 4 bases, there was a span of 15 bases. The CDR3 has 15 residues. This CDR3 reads CASSLGVGAKNIQYF. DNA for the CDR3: TGTGCCAGCAGCCTAGGTGTAGGGGCTAAAAACATTCAGTACTTC.

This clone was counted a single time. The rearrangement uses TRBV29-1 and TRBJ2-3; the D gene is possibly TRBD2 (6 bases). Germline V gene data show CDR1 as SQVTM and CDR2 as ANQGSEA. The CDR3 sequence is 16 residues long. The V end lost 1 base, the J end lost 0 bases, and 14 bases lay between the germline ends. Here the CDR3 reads CSVEGGTSRSTDTQYF. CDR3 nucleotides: TGCAGCGTTGAAGGCGGGACTTCTCGCAGCACAGATACGCAGTATTTT.

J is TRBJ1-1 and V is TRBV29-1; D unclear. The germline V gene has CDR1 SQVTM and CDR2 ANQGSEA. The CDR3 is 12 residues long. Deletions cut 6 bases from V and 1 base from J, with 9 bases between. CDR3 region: CSVRRGNTEAFF. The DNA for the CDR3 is TGCAGCGTGAGACGGGGGAACACTGAAGCTTTCTTT.

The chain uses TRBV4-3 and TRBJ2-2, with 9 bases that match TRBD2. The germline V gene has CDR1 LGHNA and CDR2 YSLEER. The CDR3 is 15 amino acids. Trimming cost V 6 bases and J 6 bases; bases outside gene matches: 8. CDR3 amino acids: CASSLAGGPPGELFF. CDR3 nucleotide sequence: TGCGCCAGCAGTCTGGCGGGAGGGCCCCCCGGGGAGCTGTTTTTT.

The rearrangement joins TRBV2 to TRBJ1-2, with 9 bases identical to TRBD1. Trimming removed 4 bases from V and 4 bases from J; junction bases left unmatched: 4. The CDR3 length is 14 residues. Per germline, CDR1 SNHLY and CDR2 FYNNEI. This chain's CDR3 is CASSVTGGSYGYTF. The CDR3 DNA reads TGTGCCAGCAGTGTTACAGGGGGCTCCTATGGCTACACCTTC.